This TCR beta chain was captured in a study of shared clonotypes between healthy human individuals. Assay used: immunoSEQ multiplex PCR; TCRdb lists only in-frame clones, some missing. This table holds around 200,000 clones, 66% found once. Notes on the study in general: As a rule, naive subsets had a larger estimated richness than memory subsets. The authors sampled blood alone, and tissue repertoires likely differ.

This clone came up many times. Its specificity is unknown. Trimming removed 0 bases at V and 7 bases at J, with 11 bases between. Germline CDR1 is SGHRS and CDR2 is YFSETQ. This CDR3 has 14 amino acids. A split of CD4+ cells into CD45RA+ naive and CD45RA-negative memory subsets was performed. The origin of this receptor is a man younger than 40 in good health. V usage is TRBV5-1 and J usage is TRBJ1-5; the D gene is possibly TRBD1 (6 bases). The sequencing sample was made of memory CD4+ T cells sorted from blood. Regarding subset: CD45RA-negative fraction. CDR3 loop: CASSLGAGAQPQHF. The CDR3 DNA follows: TGCGCCAGCAGCTTGGGGGCAGGGGCCCAGCCCCAGCATTTT.